What follows is one T cell receptor beta chain and its context. Its antigen is unknown. This record belongs to a study of T cell repertoires in cytomegalovirus infection. TCRdb itself ran the reads through MiXCR, one entry per CDR3 protein. Of fewer than 900,000 distinct CDR3 sequences listed, almost 30% are singletons. Study observations and caveats: Clonotype analysis showed dominance of the ex vivo response by HLA-C-restricted CMV-specific TCR beta clonotypes.

The germline V gene has CDR1 MDHEN and CDR2 SYDVKM. Trimming removed 4 bases from V and 4 bases from J, with 13 bases in between. This CDR3 region has 14 residues. Sequencing was performed on cultured CD8+ T cells from PBMCs, taken from culture after CMV antigen stimulation. This receptor was identified in a human donor in good health (CMV status not recorded). Some clones in this sample may be carry-over from other donors' samples. The V and J genes are TRBV28 and TRBJ1-2; no clear D gene. In nucleotides, the CDR3 is TGTGCCAGCAGTTCCGGGGAAACCTCCTATGGCTACACCTTC. It yields the protein CASSSGETSYGYTF.